This entry concerns a single T cell receptor (beta chain). The antigen it binds to is not known. Base qualities are not recorded, but no much larger clone differs from it by a single base. The CDR3 sequence holds 14 residues, the cysteine and phenylalanine included. Only the CDR3 DNA is retained, 42 bases long and in frame from the first base. CDR1 and CDR2 were assigned from the germline V gene as MNHNS and SASEGT. V was cut back by 7 bases and J by 3 bases, leaving a gap of 15 bases between them. This entry is derived from a study of human T cells and chemical hapten exposure (dated by TCRdb to the early 2020s). A note on the overall study: Libraries were combined into a pool for sequencing, and differences in TCR yield between samples came mainly from small differences in library volumes within the pool. Peripheral blood TCR repertoire changes were tracked in vivo in alopecia patients during primary and secondary sensitization to the hapten diphenylcyclopropenone (DPC). For every blood RNA sample, sequencing covered both the TCR alpha and TCR beta chains. Study-level results and caveats: After repeated subsampling, the strength of the expansion versus patch-test correlation and the threshold at which it became significant changed. DPC sensitization did not change the number of TCRs with a frequency above 1 in 1000, and there was no evidence of changes in global repertoire structure.

Total RNA was isolated from unfractionated whole blood collected in Tempus Blood RNA tubes. As TCR sequencing controls, roughly five healthy volunteers were used, with blood taken at day 0, 2 weeks and 6 weeks. Library preparation used 5' RACE. The instrument given in TCRdb is Illumina MiSeq. During library preparation, unique molecular identifiers were attached to individual cDNA molecules so that TCRs could be counted in a quantitative, reproducible way. On the study's bioinformatics: Samples had a median of 95,638 TCRs, with a range from about 23,224 to 700,000. V, J and CDR3 annotation of the TCR reads was carried out using the Decombinator software suite. For the PS versus PT1 abundance plots, all samples were subsampled to the same number of TCRs (28,000). Expanded TCRs were defined as absent before sensitization and observed at least eight times at the 2-week time point. TCRdb itself trimmed the public reads at Q25 with fastp, ran MiXCR and retained productive beta chains. Rows are combined by CDR3 protein, so each entry shows the most common genes and DNA. These V and J calls originate from TCRdb's pipeline instead of the authors' own analysis. The sample contains roughly 120,000 distinct CDR3 sequences, around 20% of them found a single time. The biggest ten clones account for roughly 3.1% of the sample.

The source is a human donor in good health. Recombination connected TRBV6-1 to TRBJ2-5, with the D gene tentatively TRBD1 or TRBD2, based on 5 matching bases in each. Read as DNA, the sequence is TGTGCCAGCAAGGCGGGCCGGACAAAAGAGACCCAGTACTTC. This encodes CASKAGRTKETQYF.